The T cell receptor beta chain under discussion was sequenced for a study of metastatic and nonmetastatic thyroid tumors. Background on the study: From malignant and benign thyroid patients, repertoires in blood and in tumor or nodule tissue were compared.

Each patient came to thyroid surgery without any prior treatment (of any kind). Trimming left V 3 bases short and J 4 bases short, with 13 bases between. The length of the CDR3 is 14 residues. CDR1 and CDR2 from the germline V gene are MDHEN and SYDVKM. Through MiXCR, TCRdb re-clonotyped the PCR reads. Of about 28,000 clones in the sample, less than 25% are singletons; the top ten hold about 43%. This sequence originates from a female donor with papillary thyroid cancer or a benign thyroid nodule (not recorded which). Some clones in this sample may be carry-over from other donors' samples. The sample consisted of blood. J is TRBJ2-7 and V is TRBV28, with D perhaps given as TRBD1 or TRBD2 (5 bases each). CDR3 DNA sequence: TGTGCCAGCAGTTTTAAGGGACGCCCATACGAGCAGTACTTC. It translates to CASSFKGRPYEQYF. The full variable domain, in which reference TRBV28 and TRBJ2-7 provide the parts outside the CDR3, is DVKVTQSSRYLVKRTGEKVFLECVQDMDHENMFWYRQDPGLGLRLIYFSYDVKMKEKGDIPEGYSVSREKKERFSLILESASTNQTSMYLCASSFKGRPYEQYFGPGTRLTVT.